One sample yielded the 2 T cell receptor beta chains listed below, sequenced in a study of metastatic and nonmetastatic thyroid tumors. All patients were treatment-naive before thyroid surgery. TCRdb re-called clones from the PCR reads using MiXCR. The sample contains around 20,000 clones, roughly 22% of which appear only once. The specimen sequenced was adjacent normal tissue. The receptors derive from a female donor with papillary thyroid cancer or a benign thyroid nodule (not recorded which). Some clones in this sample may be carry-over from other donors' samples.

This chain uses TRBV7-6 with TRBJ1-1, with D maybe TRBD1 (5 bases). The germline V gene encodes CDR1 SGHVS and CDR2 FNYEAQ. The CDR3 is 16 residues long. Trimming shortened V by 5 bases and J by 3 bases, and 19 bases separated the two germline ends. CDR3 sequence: CASSPPPGRDHTEAFF. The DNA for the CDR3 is TGTGCCAGCAGCCCCCCCCCTGGCAGGGACCACACTGAAGCTTTCTTT.

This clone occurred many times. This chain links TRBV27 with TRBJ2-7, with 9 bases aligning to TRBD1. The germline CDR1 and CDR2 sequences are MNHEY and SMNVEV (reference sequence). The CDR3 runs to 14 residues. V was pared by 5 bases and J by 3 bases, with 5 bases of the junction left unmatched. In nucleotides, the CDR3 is TGTGCCAGCAGTCTAGGGACAGGGAGCTACGAGCAGTACTTC. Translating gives CASSLGTGSYEQYF.